This T cell receptor beta chain derives from a study of cytomegalovirus exposure and HLA in healthy donors. The CDR3 totals 14 residues. Germline V gene lookup returns CDR1 LNHDA and CDR2 SQIVND (reference sequence). The V segment lost 3 bases and the J segment 1 base; nucleotides outside the gene matches: 3. Regarding the study as a whole: Using a false discovery rate of 0.05, a later analysis showed that 16,951 TCR beta sequences were associated with HLA alleles. In an earlier analysis, in approximately 570 donors, most V segments appeared productive either ~90% or ~30% of the time. Rare TCR sequences dominated, though some public TCRs recurred in many donors. Several V segments, TRBV6-2 and TRBV6-3 among them, could not be told apart and were dropped.

This clone turned up a few times. The antigen is not known. The PCR contained 60 Vbeta and 13 Jbeta primers. The method was immunoSEQ multiplex PCR; TCRdb's version includes in-frame clones alone and lacks a portion of them. The sample holds roughly 150,000 clones, about 75% seen once. The origin of this receptor is a woman aged 25 to 39 in good health and CMV-seronegative. Sequencing was performed on PBMCs. The genes are TRBV19 and TRBJ2-7; TRBD2 matches at 7 bases. CDR3 in amino acids: CASSMLAVSYEQYF. CDR3 in DNA: TGTGCCAGTAGTATGCTAGCGGTTTCCTACGAGCAGTACTTC.